This T cell receptor beta chain was recorded in a study of cytomegalovirus exposure and HLA in healthy donors. V lost 0 bases and J lost 0, with 6 bases in between. This CDR3 has 15 residues. The germline V gene encodes CDR1 LNHNV and CDR2 YYDKDF (reference sequence). Amplification used 60 Vbeta primers and 13 Jbeta primers. The protocol was immunoSEQ multiplex PCR, while the TCRdb copy is restricted to in-frame clones and leaves out a portion. The sample comprises about 210,000 clones, around 86% of which are singletons, and 9.5% to 13% rests with the top ten. The sequence derives from a woman aged 50 to 60 in good health and CMV-seropositive. Sequencing input: PBMCs. V usage is TRBV15 and J usage is TRBJ2-4, with D unclear. DNA of the CDR3: TGTGCCACCAGCAGAGAAGCCGTAGCCAAAAACATTCAGTACTTC. Amino acid sequence: CATSREAVAKNIQYF.